The rows below give T cell receptor beta chains drawn from one sample of a study of spatial heterogeneity in lung cancer. In TCRdb, the 5' RACE reads were re-called with MiXCR into one record per CDR3 protein. This table holds 5,100 or so distinct CDR3 sequences, 3% to 4.5% found once. This specimen consisted of lung tumor tissue, obtained at surgery. These receptors all stem from a female donor with early-stage non-small cell lung cancer. Both conserved end residues are part of each CDR3. D genes are given only for firm matches. For some rows the clone size is stated as once, few or many, or as a class when expanded; others skip it.

cdr3_aa cdr3_nt clone_size v_call cdr3_length j_call d_call
CSARDARANTGELFF TGCAGTGCTAGAGATGCGCGGGCCAACACCGGGGAGCTGTTTTTT many TRBV20-1 15 TRBJ2-2 .
CSVTSGANTGELFF TGCAGCGTTACTAGCGGGGCGAACACCGGGGAGCTGTTTTTT medium-sized TRBV29-1 14 TRBJ2-2 TRBD2
CASSFPEQFF TGTGCCAGCAGTTTCCCTGAGCAGTTCTTC many TRBV28 10 TRBJ2-1 .
CASSLRSGGQPQHF TGTGCCAGCAGTTTAAGGTCAGGGGGTCAGCCCCAGCATTTT many TRBV12-3/TRBV12-4 14 TRBJ1-5 TRBD1
CASSEGVAGPGELFF TGTGCCAGCAGTGAAGGAGTAGCGGGACCCGGGGAGCTGTTTTTT many TRBV2 15 TRBJ2-2 TRBD2
CSASGGGSMNTEAFF TGCAGTGCTAGTGGGGGGGGATCCATGAACACTGAAGCTTTCTTT . TRBV20-1 15 TRBJ1-1 .
CASSLTALNTEAFF TGCGCCAGCAGCTTGACAGCACTGAACACTGAAGCTTTCTTT many TRBV5-1 14 TRBJ1-1 .
CASSPRGSYNEQFF TGTGCCAGCAGTCCCAGGGGGAGCTACAATGAGCAGTTCTTC medium-sized TRBV12-3/TRBV12-4 14 TRBJ2-1 TRBD1
CSARVERDRSSPLHF TGCAGTGCTAGAGTCGAGCGGGACAGATCCTCACCCCTCCACTTT medium-sized TRBV20-1 15 TRBJ1-6 TRBD1
CASSPGKISVQHF TGTGCCAGCAGTCCCGGGAAGATCAGCGTCCAGCATTTT few TRBV25-1 13 TRBJ1-5 .
CASSSIQGASDTQYF TGTGCCAGCAGCTCCATACAGGGGGCTTCAGATACGCAGTATTTT many TRBV5-5 15 TRBJ2-3 TRBD1
CSARVAGADTQYF TGCAGTGCTAGAGTAGCGGGAGCGGATACGCAGTATTTT medium-sized TRBV20-1 13 TRBJ2-3 TRBD2
CAISAGTGGGSGTEAFF TGTGCCATCAGTGCCGGGACAGGGGGTGGTAGTGGTACTGAAGCTTTCTTT large TRBV10-3 17 TRBJ1-1 TRBD1
CASSIQGVDSGELFF TGTGCCAGCAGTATACAGGGGGTTGATTCCGGGGAGCTGTTTTTT many TRBV6-1 15 TRBJ2-2 TRBD1
CASNPGLAGGGEQFF TGTGCCAGCAACCCGGGACTAGCGGGAGGGGGTGAGCAGTTCTTC . TRBV12-3/TRBV12-4 15 TRBJ2-1 TRBD2
CASSRGQETQYF TGTGCCAGCAGCCGGGGACAAGAGACCCAGTACTTC medium-sized TRBV3-1 12 TRBJ2-5 .
CASSPTTGVQETQYF TGTGCCAGCTCACCCACAACGGGGGTCCAAGAGACCCAGTACTTC medium-sized TRBV18 15 TRBJ2-5 .
CSARPGGQVGGYEQYF TGCAGTGCTAGACCAGGGGGACAGGTCGGGGGCTACGAGCAGTACTTC medium-sized TRBV20-1 16 TRBJ2-7 TRBD1
CSASGRAHQNEQFF TGCAGTGCTAGCGGGAGGGCCCATCAGAATGAGCAGTTCTTC medium-sized TRBV20-1 14 TRBJ2-1 TRBD2
CASSFSAVRDEQFF TGTGCCAGCAGTTTTTCAGCGGTTAGGGATGAGCAGTTCTTC . TRBV12-3/TRBV12-4 14 TRBJ2-1 .
CASSQAGNTGELFF TGTGCCAGCAGCCAGGCAGGGAACACCGGGGAGCTGTTTTTT medium-sized TRBV7-9 14 TRBJ2-2 .
CATSVGTSGSYNEQFF TGTGCCACCAGTGTGGGGACTAGCGGATCCTACAATGAGCAGTTCTTC many TRBV24-1 16 TRBJ2-1 TRBD2
CAWSEGATGIVLNQPQHF TGTGCCTGGAGTGAGGGGGCCACAGGGATCGTGCTGAATCAGCCCCAGCATTTT many TRBV30 18 TRBJ1-5 TRBD1
CASSSSYSEQYF TGTGCCAGCAGCTCGTCCTACAGCGAGCAGTACTTC many TRBV7-9 12 TRBJ2-7 .
CSARRLGAGNQPQHF TGCAGTGCTAGACGTTTGGGAGCAGGCAATCAGCCCCAGCATTTT many TRBV20-1 15 TRBJ1-5 .
CASSPSQGRVEANVLTF TGTGCCAGCTCACCTTCCCAGGGGCGCGTAGAGGCCAACGTCCTGACTTTC medium-sized TRBV18 17 TRBJ2-6 .
CSAIVRLGYEQYF TGCAGTGCGATCGTGAGACTAGGGTACGAGCAGTACTTC many TRBV20-1 13 TRBJ2-7 .
CASSSDGFQPQHF TGCGCCAGCAGCTCCGACGGCTTTCAGCCCCAGCATTTT medium-sized TRBV5-1 13 TRBJ1-5 .
CASKTAYATNYGYTF TGTGCCAGCAAGACGGCTTATGCTACTAACTATGGCTACACCTTC many TRBV6-5 15 TRBJ1-2 .
CAWSVWTPFNYGYTF TGTGCCTGGAGTGTGTGGACACCCTTTAACTATGGCTACACCTTC medium-sized TRBV30 15 TRBJ1-2 .
CASSETSGRAGELFF TGTGCCAGCAGCGAGACTAGCGGGAGGGCCGGGGAGCTGTTTTTT medium-sized TRBV12-3/TRBV12-4 15 TRBJ2-2 TRBD2
CASSFATGKETQYF TGTGCCAGCAGTTTTGCGACTGGAAAAGAGACCCAGTACTTC medium-sized TRBV12-3/TRBV12-4 14 TRBJ2-5 .
CASSLYAGVADNEQFF TGTGCCAGCAGCTTATACGCGGGGGTGGCTGACAATGAGCAGTTCTTC medium-sized TRBV7-3 16 TRBJ2-1 TRBD2
CAWSLTLNTEAFF TGTGCCTGGAGTCTCACCTTGAACACTGAAGCTTTCTTT . TRBV30 13 TRBJ1-1 .